Shown below are 20 T cell receptor beta chains from a single sample sequenced in a study of beta chain features in type 1 diabetes. Reverse transcription of all isolated RNA meant that expressed TCRB transcripts were sequenced. The assay was immunoSEQ multiplex PCR, and TCRdb's table has in-frame clones only and misses some. The sample carries 330,000 or so clones, about 20% recorded once. The sample was naive CD4+ T cells from blood. Receptors were obtained from a woman younger than 35 in good health.

The chain has TRBV15 and TRBJ1-1; a possible D gene is TRBD1 (5 bases). Trimming pared 3 bases from V and 6 bases from J, leaving 11 bases between. The CDR3 covers 13 residues. Germline V CDR1 and CDR2: LNHNV, YYDKDF (reference sequence). The CDR3 is CATSSQGVSEAFF. CDR3 DNA sequence: TGTGCCACCAGCAGCCAGGGCGTATCTGAAGCTTTCTTT.

This clone occurred a few times. The rearrangement joins TRBV30 to TRBJ1-2; maybe TRBD1 (6 bases). Looked up from germline, CDR1 is GTSNPN and CDR2 is SVGIG (reference sequence). The CDR3 contains 14 residues. Deletions cut 1 base from V and 0 bases from J, with 9 bases between. Written as DNA, the CDR3 is TGTGCCTGGAGTGGGGGGGGCTCTAACTATGGCTACACCTTC. This sequence encodes CAWSGGGSNYGYTF.

This clone was counted a few times. The V call is TRBV9, the J call TRBJ2-5, with D unresolved. From germline, CDR1 is SGDLS and CDR2 YYNGEE. The V and J ends lost 0 bases and 1 base respectively, with 13 bases between them. The CDR3 is 16 residues long. The chain's CDR3 is CASSVGESVFQETQYF. The CDR3, as DNA: TGTGCCAGCAGCGTAGGCGAAAGTGTCTTCCAAGAGACCCAGTACTTC.

A few counts support this clone. The rearrangement links TRBV29-1 to TRBJ2-3; possibly TRBD2 for D (5 bases). Germline CDR1 reads SQVTM; CDR2 reads ANQGSEA. Trimming took off 4 bases at V and 5 bases at J, with 13 bases between the two ends. CDR3 length: 13 amino acids. The CDR3 protein is CSVATNPGDTQYF. The CDR3 DNA is TGCAGCGTTGCGACTAACCCCGGAGATACGCAGTATTTT.

This clone was detected a few times. The V gene is TRBV13, the J gene TRBJ1-2; D might be TRBD1 (5 bases). Germline V lookup: CDR1 PRHDT, CDR2 FYEKMQ (reference sequence). V lost 4 bases and J lost 13, with 10 bases in between. The CDR3 contains 10 residues. The CDR3: CASSSWGVTF. The CDR3 DNA reads as TGTGCCAGCAGCTCATGGGGGGTCACCTTC. Full variable domain (rest looked up from reference TRBV13 and TRBJ1-2): AAGVIQSPRHLIKEKRETATLKCYPIPRHDTVYWYQQGPGQDPQFLISFYEKMQSDKGSIPDRFSAQQFSDYHSELNMSSLELGDSALYFCASSSWGVTFGSGTRLTVV.

The J gene is TRBJ2-7, the V gene TRBV4-2, with 10 bases that match TRBD2. The CDR3 extends over 16 amino acids. Germline CDR1 LGHNA, CDR2 YNFKEQ. After removal of 1 base from V and 0 bases from J, the junction contained 3 bases not matched to a gene. CDR3 protein: CASSQARTSGSYEQYF. Here the CDR3 DNA reads TGTGCCAGCAGCCAAGCTCGGACTAGCGGCTCCTACGAGCAGTACTTC.

The chain carries TRBV4-3 and TRBJ2-1; 8 bases are a match to TRBD2. This CDR3 contains 17 residues. The germline V gene has CDR1 LGHNA and CDR2 YSLEER. J lost 2 bases, V lost 2 bases, and 8 bases had no gene match. Here the CDR3 reads CASSQRIAGTPYNEQFF. Here the CDR3 DNA reads TGCGCCAGCAGCCAAAGGATAGCGGGGACCCCCTACAATGAGCAGTTCTTC.

In its sample, this clone was seen a few times. The gene calls are TRBV11-2 and TRBJ2-1; D may be TRBD2 (6 bases). Germline V gene data show CDR1 as SGHAT and CDR2 as FQNNGV. CDR3 length: 15 amino acids. With 5 bases removed from V and 6 bases from J, the gap between germline ends came to 17 bases. CDR3 DNA sequence: TGTGCCAGCAGCCCGCCCGCGGGAATCATCAATGAGCAGTTCTTC. This sequence encodes CASSPPAGIINEQFF.

The chain recombines TRBV7-2 with TRBJ2-1; 15 bases agree with TRBD2. The CDR3 is made up of 15 amino acids. The germline V gene encodes CDR1 SGHTA and CDR2 FQGNSA. Trimming at V came to 5 bases and at J to 4 bases, leaving 0 bases not matched to a gene. The CDR3, as DNA: TGTGCCAGCAGCGGGACTAGCGGGGGGTACAATGAGCAGTTCTTC. Its protein product is CASSGTSGGYNEQFF.

This clone occurred a few times. The rearrangement joins TRBV5-1 to TRBJ2-3, with D tentatively TRBD2 (5 bases). Germline loops: CDR1 SGHRS, CDR2 YFSETQ. This CDR3 spans 15 amino acids. Trimming stripped 0 bases from V and 1 base from J, with 9 bases between. Here the CDR3 reads CASSLASGGTDTQYF. Written as DNA, the CDR3 is TGCGCCAGCAGCTTGGCCAGCGGAGGCACAGATACGCAGTATTTT.

The chain uses TRBV6-1 and TRBJ1-2; D remains ambiguous. This CDR3 contains 15 residues. The germline V and J ends were trimmed by 7 bases and 6 bases, with 21 bases remaining between them. Germline-derived CDR1 and CDR2 are MNHNS and SASEGT. For the CDR3, the DNA is TGTGCCAGCACTCCCCGTAGACTTCCTGAACATGGCTACACCTTC. This translates into CASTPRRLPEHGYTF.

This chain connects TRBV7-9 to TRBJ1-2; perhaps TRBD1 as D (6 bases). Germline CDR1 reads SEHNR; CDR2 reads FQNEAQ (reference sequence). This CDR3 region has 14 residues. V shed 5 bases and J shed 8 bases, with 18 bases lying between them. The CDR3 nucleotides read TGTGCCAGCAGCGGGCCCCTGGGGGCAGGAGGCTACACCTTC. This encodes CASSGPLGAGGYTF.

The chain links TRBV6-1 to TRBJ2-5; TRBD2 aligns across 7 bases. Trimming removed 2 bases from V and 6 bases from J; junction bases left unmatched: 15. The CDR3 contains 17 residues. Germline V gene sequence: CDR1 MNHNS, CDR2 SASEGT. The CDR3 protein is CASSEFVLRKGGKTQYF. For the CDR3, the DNA is TGTGCCAGCAGTGAATTCGTGCTGCGGAAGGGAGGGAAGACCCAGTACTTC.

The rearrangement links TRBV2 to TRBJ2-5; D is perhaps TRBD2 (5 bases). Germline V gene lookup returns CDR1 SNHLY and CDR2 FYNNEI. V lost 8 bases to trimming and J lost 5 bases, with 15 bases between them. There are 13 residues in the CDR3. The CDR3 DNA reads as TGTGCCAGCCGCGGTACTAGAGGCGAGACCCAGTACTTC. Translating it yields CASRGTRGETQYF.

This chain connects TRBV12-5 to TRBJ1-5; D possibly corresponds to TRBD1 (5 bases). Germline CDR1 reads LGHNT; CDR2 reads FRNRAP. The ends were cut back, 5 bases at V and 4 bases at J, with 9 bases in the middle. The CDR3 covers 13 residues. The CDR3 nucleotides read TGTGCTAGTGGTACAGGATTTAATCAGCCCCAGCATTTT. It translates to CASGTGFNQPQHF.

This rearrangement joins TRBV30 to TRBJ2-2; D may be TRBD2 (5 bases). The germline CDR1 and CDR2 sequences are GTSNPN and SVGIG (reference sequence). V gave up 3 bases and J gave up 6 bases, with 14 bases separating them. CDR3 size: 14 residues. In DNA, the CDR3 is TGTGCCTGGAGCGGGGTGCGCTGGGCCGGGGAGCTGTTTTTT. As protein: CAWSGVRWAGELFF.

This clone was observed a handful of times. The chain is built from TRBV12-5 and TRBJ1-3, with 8 nucleotides matching TRBD1. Germline V CDR1 and CDR2: LGHNT, FRNRAP. The V gene end was trimmed by 7 bases and the J gene end by 8 bases; junction bases not matched to a gene: 10. This CDR3 is 14 amino acids long. CDR3 sequence: CASALQGAEDTIYF. DNA of the CDR3: TGTGCTAGTGCTCTTCAGGGGGCCGAAGACACCATATATTTT.

This clone was counted a few times. The chain recombines TRBV4-2 with TRBJ2-3; 10 bases are shared with TRBD2. With V trimmed by 0 bases and J by 4 bases, 7 bases remained unmatched. Germline V CDR1 and CDR2: LGHNA, YNFKEQ. The length of the CDR3 is 17 residues. The CDR3 loop reads CASSQDGSGGASDTQYF. The CDR3 bases are TGTGCCAGCAGCCAAGATGGAAGCGGGGGGGCCTCAGATACGCAGTATTTT.

The chain couples TRBV5-1 to TRBJ1-1; D uncertain. Deletions cut 4 bases from V and 4 bases from J, with 17 bases between. This CDR3 has 15 amino acids. CDR1 and CDR2 (germline): SGHRS, YFSETQ. In nucleotides, the CDR3 is TGCGCCAGCAGCCCTCGGGCGGGGAGATCCACTGAAGCTTTCTTT. This sequence encodes CASSPRAGRSTEAFF.

This clone occurred a few times. The rearrangement links TRBV4-2 to TRBJ2-1; 8 bases line up with TRBD2. The CDR3 loop spans 15 amino acids. After removal of 1 base from V and 8 bases from J, the junction contained 7 bases not matched to a gene. Germline V lookup: CDR1 LGHNA, CDR2 YNFKEQ. CDR3 nucleotides: TGTGCCAGCAGCCAAGCAGGGGCGGGACTAGATGAGCAGTTCTTC. Translating it yields CASSQAGAGLDEQFF.